Shown below are 18 T cell receptor beta chains from a single sample sequenced in a study. MiXCR, run by TCRdb on the 5' RACE reads, gives a single entry per CDR3 protein. The table lists around 37,000 distinct CDR3 sequences, roughly 29% of them singletons. Specimen: memory CD4+ T cells sorted from a lymph node. Subset reported: memory CD4+ T cells, CD4+CD45RO+CD25-. These TCRs come from a female donor with breast cancer.

Details on this clonotype: This may arise from a read error, as a much more abundant clone is one base away. V and J are TRBV20-1 and TRBJ2-1; no definite D call. Germline-derived CDR1 and CDR2 are DFQATT and SNEGSKA (reference sequence). CDR3 size: 15 residues. The CDR3 here is CSARAAASLNNEQSF. The CDR3 DNA follows: TGCAGTGCTAGAGCCGCGGCCAGTTTAAACAATGAGCAGTCCTTC.

This chain joins TRBV12-3 or TRBV12-4 and TRBJ1-6; no firm D call. V dropped 6 bases and J dropped 6 bases, with 9 bases sitting between them. The length of the CDR3 is 13 residues. CDR3 sequence: CASRSDLNSPLHF. CDR3 DNA sequence: TGTGCCAGCAGGTCCGATCTTAATTCACCCCTCCACTTT.

This sequence joins TRBV12-2 and TRBJ2-5. TRBV12-2 is a pseudogene locus. The CDR3 consists of 16 residues. The DNA for the CDR3 is TGTGCAAGTCGCTTAGGGACTAGCGGGGCTCAAGAGACCCAGTACTTC. This encodes CASRLGTSGAQETQYF.

The chain links TRBV2 to TRBJ2-1; 10 nucleotides line up with TRBD2. The CDR3 runs 13 residues. Trimming at V came to 8 bases and at J to 9 bases, leaving 7 bases not matched to a gene. The germline CDR1 and CDR2 sequences are SNHLY and FYNNEI. The CDR3 protein is CASLLAGAGEQFF. CDR3 nucleotide sequence: TGTGCCAGCCTCCTAGCGGGAGCTGGTGAGCAGTTCTTC.

The chain carries TRBV30 and TRBJ2-1; TRBD2 matches at 15 bases. Germline CDR1 reads GTSNPN; CDR2 reads SVGIG (reference sequence). V shed 4 bases, J shed 7 bases, and the junction held 2 bases outside the gene matches. The CDR3 covers 14 residues. The CDR3 coding sequence is TGTGCCTGGACGGGGACTAGCGGGAGGAATGAGCAGTTCTTC. Its protein is CAWTGTSGRNEQFF.

This clonotype has only a few counts. This rearrangement joins TRBV24-1 to TRBJ2-3, with TRBD1 matching 10 bases. The CDR3 sequence is 13 residues long. Germline CDR1 is KGHDR and CDR2 is SFDVKD. Trimming at V came to 9 bases and at J to 4 bases, leaving 3 bases not matched to a gene. CDR3 sequence reads: CATRQGAADTQYF. The CDR3 nucleotides read TGTGCCACCCGACAGGGGGCTGCAGATACGCAGTATTTT.

DNA for the CDR3: TGTGCCACCGGGCCCCGAACCAGTCCCTACGAGCAGTACTTC. Encoded protein: CATGPRTSPYEQYF. The chain links TRBV7-9 to TRBJ2-7; D remains ambiguous. In germline, CDR1 is SEHNR, CDR2 FQNEAQ (reference sequence). The CDR3 covers 14 residues. The V gene lost 10 bases and the J gene lost 2 bases, with 18 bases spanning the gap.

This chain joins TRBV12-3 or TRBV12-4 and TRBJ2-7; 9 positions match TRBD1. This CDR3 has 13 residues. V lost 6 bases, J lost 1 base, and 1 base stayed unmatched. CDR3 sequence reads: CASRTGGSYEQYF. In nucleotides, the CDR3 is TGTGCCAGCAGGACAGGGGGATCCTACGAGCAGTACTTC.

This clonotype was picked up many times. This chain links TRBV20-1 with TRBJ1-2, with D possibly TRBD1 on 5 matching bases. The CDR3 runs 13 residues. Germline CDR1 is DFQATT and CDR2 is SNEGSKA (reference sequence). The V end lost 5 bases, the J end lost 5 bases, and 15 bases lay between the germline ends. The CDR3 DNA follows: TGCAGTGCTGTGCCCGCGGGGCTTTATGGCTACACCTTC. The encoded protein is CSAVPAGLYGYTF.

This clonotype was picked up a small number of times. V usage is TRBV21-1 and J usage is TRBJ2-1; the D call of TRBD1 is as the table states it, not checked on the DNA. TRBV21-1 is a known pseudogene. The CDR3 has 13 residues. CDR3 sequence (DNA): TGTGCCACGCCGGGACAGGGGCAATGGGAGCAGTTCTTC. Protein product: CATPGQGQWEQFF.

The rearrangement links TRBV6-6 to TRBJ1-2, with D unclear. The V end was cut by 5 bases, the J end by 1 base, with 11 bases between. This CDR3 has 14 residues. The germline CDR1 and CDR2 sequences are MNHNY and SVGAGI (reference sequence). This CDR3 is CASSPLDLNYGYTF. The CDR3 DNA is TGTGCCAGCAGTCCCCTCGACCTTAACTATGGCTACACCTTC.

Comments on this clonotype: Likely a read error: the CDR3 ends without its conserved phenylalanine or tryptophan. The genes are TRBV5-1 and TRBJ1-1; TRBD1 matches 7 bases. The V gene end was trimmed by 4 bases and the J gene end by 1 base; junction bases not matched to a gene: 4. Germline CDR1 is SGHRS and CDR2 is YFSETQ. The CDR3 loop spans 14 amino acids. In DNA, the CDR3 is TGCGCCAGCAGCCTACAGGGGAGGAACACTGAAGCTTTCTCT. This codes for CASSLQGRNTEAFS.

In this sample, this clonotype turned up a few times. V usage is TRBV20-1 and J usage is TRBJ2-3; TRBD2 matches at 10 bases. The CDR3 runs 16 residues. J gave up 6 bases and V 6 bases, and 15 bases lay outside the gene matches. The germline gives CDR1 DFQATT, CDR2 SNEGSKA (reference sequence). CDR3 sequence reads: CSAKALAGGRRDTQYF. The CDR3 DNA follows: TGCAGTGCGAAAGCATTAGCGGGAGGCCGGAGGGATACGCAGTATTTT.

The CDR3: CASSSRVQGTEAFF. In nucleotides, the CDR3 is TGTGCCAGCAGCTCCCGCGTGCAGGGCACTGAAGCTTTCTTT. The chain has TRBV7-9 and TRBJ1-1; maybe TRBD1 (5 bases). The CDR3 covers 14 residues. V was trimmed by 4 bases and J by 4 bases, leaving 13 bases between them. CDR1 SEHNR and CDR2 FQNEAQ come from the germline V gene (reference sequence). Supplemented by reference TRBV7-9 and TRBJ1-1, the full variable domain reads DTGVSQNPRHKITKRGQNVTFRCDPISEHNRLYWYRQTLGQGPEFLTYFQNEAQLEKSRLLSDRFSAERPKGSFSTLEIQRTEQGDSAMYLCASSSRVQGTEAFFGQGTRLTVV.

Regarding this clonotype: At one of its ends the junction is not consistent with the germline gene, which may arise from a read error. The rearrangement uses TRBV9 and TRBJ1-4; possibly TRBD1 for D (5 bases). The length of the CDR3 is 15 residues. Germline loops: CDR1 SGDLS, CDR2 YYNGEE. CDR3 protein: CAGSPLSRQNEKLFF. The CDR3 DNA reads TGTGCCGGCAGCCCCCTAAGCAGACAGAATGAAAAACTGTTTTTT.

The chain carries TRBV25-1 and TRBJ2-2; 9 bases fit TRBD1. Germline-derived CDR1 and CDR2 are MGHDK and SYGVNS. V was pared by 6 bases and J by 4 bases, with 3 bases of the junction left unmatched. The CDR3 totals 14 residues. CDR3: CASRTGGLTGELFF. CDR3 DNA: TGTGCCAGCAGGACAGGGGGTCTCACCGGGGAGCTGTTTTTT.

This clonotype was found once. The rearrangement links TRBV24-1 to TRBJ2-1, with 9 nucleotides matching TRBD1. Germline CDR1 KGHDR, CDR2 SFDVKD. V lost 4 bases, J lost 3 bases, and 6 bases stayed unmatched. The CDR3 has 16 residues. The CDR3 sequence: CATSEFPGQGYNEQFF. CDR3 nucleotides: TGTGCCACCAGTGAGTTTCCGGGACAGGGCTACAATGAGCAGTTCTTC.

In its sample, this clonotype was seen a few times. The chain recombines TRBV7-2 with TRBJ2-3; no definite D call. Trimming stripped 3 bases from V and 6 bases from J, with 4 bases between. There are 11 residues in the CDR3. Germline-derived CDR1 and CDR2 are SGHTA and FQGNSA. DNA of the CDR3: TGTGCCAGCAGCTTCCTGGATACGCAGTATTTT. Residues: CASSFLDTQYF.